This TCR beta chain was recorded in a study of T cells in Graves' hyperthyroidism and ophthalmopathy. About the research overall: Peripheral blood draws took place at initial diagnosis, ahead of any treatment.

RNA transcripts yielded amplified TCR beta CDR3 regions. With the HTBI primer set, the TCR CDR3 went through a first round of RT-PCR. In TCRdb, the multiplex PCR reads were re-called with MiXCR into one record per CDR3 protein. In the table there are approximately 350,000 distinct CDR3 sequences, over 12% of which are singletons. The CDR3 sequence is 15 residues long. Trimming shortened V by 2 bases and J by 0 bases, and 10 bases separated the two germline ends. Germline V gene data show CDR1 as KGHSH and CDR2 as LQKENI. The table lists this clonotype with many counts. The specimen sequenced was blood. This clonotype was sampled from a woman aged 60-75 years with Graves' ophthalmopathy. V usage is TRBV18 and J usage is TRBJ1-1; possibly TRBD1 for D (5 bases). CDR3 sequence (DNA): TGTGCCAGCTCACCAGACAGCTCGATGAACACTGAAGCTTTCTTT. As protein: CASSPDSSMNTEAFF.